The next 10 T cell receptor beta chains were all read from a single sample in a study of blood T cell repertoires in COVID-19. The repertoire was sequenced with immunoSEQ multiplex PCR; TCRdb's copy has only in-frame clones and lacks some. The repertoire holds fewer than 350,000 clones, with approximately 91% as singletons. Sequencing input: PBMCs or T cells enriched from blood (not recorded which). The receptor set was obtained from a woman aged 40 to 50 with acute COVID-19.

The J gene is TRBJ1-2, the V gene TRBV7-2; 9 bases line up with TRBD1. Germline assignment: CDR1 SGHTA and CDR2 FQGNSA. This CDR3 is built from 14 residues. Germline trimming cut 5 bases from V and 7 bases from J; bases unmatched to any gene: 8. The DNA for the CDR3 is TGTGCCAGCAGCCTGGGACAGGGAAGTTCTGGCTACACCTTC. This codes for CASSLGQGSSGYTF.

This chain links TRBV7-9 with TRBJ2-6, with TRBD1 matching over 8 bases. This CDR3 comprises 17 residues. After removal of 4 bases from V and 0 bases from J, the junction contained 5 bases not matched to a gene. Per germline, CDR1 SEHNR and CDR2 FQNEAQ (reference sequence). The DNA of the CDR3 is TGTGCCAGCAGCTCTGGACAGGGCAGCTCTGGGGCCAACGTCCTGACTTTC. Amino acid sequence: CASSSGQGSSGANVLTF.

CDR3 sequence (DNA): TGTGCCAGCAGTGGCCTAACAGGGACAGGTCCCTACGAGCAGTACTTC. It yields the protein CASSGLTGTGPYEQYF. The chain carries TRBV25-1 and TRBJ2-7; 8 bases match TRBD1. Germline values: CDR1 MGHDK, CDR2 SYGVNS. The CDR3 contains 16 residues. V dropped 4 bases and J dropped 2; count of bases not matched to a gene: 10.

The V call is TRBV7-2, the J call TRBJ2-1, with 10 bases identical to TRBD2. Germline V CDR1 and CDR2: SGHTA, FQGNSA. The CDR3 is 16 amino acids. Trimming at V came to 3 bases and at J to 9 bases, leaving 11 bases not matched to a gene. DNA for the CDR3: TGTGCCAGCAGCTTGCAAGCGGGAGGGTCTTGGAGTGAGCAGTTCTTC. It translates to CASSLQAGGSWSEQFF.

The CDR3 reads CASSPTLAGGNLETQYF. The CDR3 DNA is TGCGCCAGCAGCCCAACCCTAGCGGGCGGGAATTTGGAGACCCAGTACTTC. The rearrangement uses TRBV5-1 and TRBJ2-5, with TRBD2 identical over 8 bases. J gave up 5 bases and V 4 bases, and 16 bases lay outside the gene matches. The V gene's germline CDR1 is SGHRS and CDR2 YFSETQ. CDR3 length equals 17 residues.

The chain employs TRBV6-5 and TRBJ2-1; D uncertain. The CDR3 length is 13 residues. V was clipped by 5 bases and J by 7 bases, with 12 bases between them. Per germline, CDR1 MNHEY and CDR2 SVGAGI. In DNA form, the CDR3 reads TGTGCCAGCAGTATACGCCGCGATAATGAGCAGTTCTTC. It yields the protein CASSIRRDNEQFF.

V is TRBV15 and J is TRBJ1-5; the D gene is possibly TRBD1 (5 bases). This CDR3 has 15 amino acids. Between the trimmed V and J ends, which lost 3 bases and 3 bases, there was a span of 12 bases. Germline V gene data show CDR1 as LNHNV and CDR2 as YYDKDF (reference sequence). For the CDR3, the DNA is TGTGCCACCAGCAGGGATACAGGTGACAATCAGCCCCAGCATTTT. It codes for CATSRDTGDNQPQHF.

CDR3 DNA sequence: TGTGCCAGTAGTACTTCAGGGGGCGGTCAGCCCCAGCATTTT. Encoded protein: CASSTSGGGQPQHF. The chain links TRBV19 to TRBJ1-5, with 8 bases lining up with TRBD1. This CDR3 has 14 residues. CDR1 is LNHDA and CDR2 is SQIVND in the germline V gene (reference sequence). The V segment lost 4 bases and the J segment 6 bases; nucleotides outside the gene matches: 5.

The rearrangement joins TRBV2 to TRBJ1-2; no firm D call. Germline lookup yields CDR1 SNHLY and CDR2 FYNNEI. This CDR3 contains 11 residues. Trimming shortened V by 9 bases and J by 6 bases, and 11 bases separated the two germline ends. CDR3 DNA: TGTGCCAGAGGGAGTGAGAATGGCTACACCTTC. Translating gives CARGSENGYTF.

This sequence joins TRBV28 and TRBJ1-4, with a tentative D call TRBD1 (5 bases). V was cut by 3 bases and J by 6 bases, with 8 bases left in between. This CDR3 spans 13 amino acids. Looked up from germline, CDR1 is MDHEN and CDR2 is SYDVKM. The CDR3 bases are TGTGCCAGCAGTTTCAGGGAAGATGAAAAACTGTTTTTT. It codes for CASSFREDEKLFF.